The rows below give T cell receptor beta chains drawn from one sample of a study of shared clonotypes between healthy human individuals. The data were produced by immunoSEQ multiplex PCR, yet TCRdb's version contains in-frame clones alone and is incomplete. The data hold 2 million to 2.5 million clones, with around 90% observed a single time. The sample consisted of naive CD4+ T cells from PBMCs. The receptors derive from a man younger than 35 in good health. Some clones in this sample may be carry-over from other donors' samples. The CDR3 runs from the conserved cysteine through the conserved F or W. The D gene is left open where the match is weak. Size values are once, few and many counts, or a class for expanded clones, and some rows have none.

clone_size	v_call	d_call	j_call	cdr3_aa	cdr3_nt
.	TRBV5-1	TRBD2	TRBJ2-1	CASSLQLGLANNEQFF	TGCGCCAGCAGCTTGCAGCTAGGACTAGCTAACAATGAGCAGTTCTTC
.	TRBV7-3	TRBD2	TRBJ2-3	CASSSGSAGADTQYF	TGTGCCAGCAGCTCAGGGTCTGCGGGAGCAGATACGCAGTATTTT
.	TRBV6-1	TRBD1	TRBJ1-4	CASSKAGGVNEKLFF	TGTGCCAGCAGTAAGGCAGGGGGAGTTAATGAAAAACTGTTTTTT
.	TRBV9	.	TRBJ2-5	CASSRAAGETQYF	TGTGCCAGCAGCCGGGCGGCGGGAGAGACCCAGTACTTC
.	TRBV11-2	.	TRBJ2-6	CASSEIAGANVLTF	TGTGCCAGCAGCGAAATTGCTGGGGCCAACGTCCTGACTTTC
few	TRBV11-2	.	TRBJ1-5	CASSLDRWGAQPQHF	TGTGCCAGCAGCTTAGATCGGTGGGGGGCTCAGCCCCAGCATTTT
.	TRBV29-1	TRBD1	TRBJ1-4	CSVSHRPGQGSLTNEKLFF	TGCAGCGTTAGTCATCGACCGGGACAGGGTTCTTTAACTAATGAAAAACTGTTTTTT
.	TRBV5-1	TRBD1	TRBJ2-7	CASSLVQGAEQYF	TGCGCCAGCAGCTTGGTACAGGGGGCCGAGCAGTACTTC
.	TRBV19	TRBD1	TRBJ1-3	CASNGQGRNTIYF	TGTGCCAGTAATGGACAGGGGAGAAACACCATATATTTT
.	TRBV25-1	.	TRBJ2-1	CASSATLSSYNEQFF	TGTGCCAGCAGTGCCACACTGAGCTCCTACAATGAGCAGTTCTTC
once	TRBV28	TRBD1	TRBJ2-2	CASRNVGDRVNTGELFF	TGTGCCAGCAGAAACGTCGGGGACAGAGTGAACACCGGGGAGCTGTTTTTT
.	TRBV6-1	TRBD2	TRBJ2-2	CASTPAGEGTGELFF	TGTGCCAGCACCCCAGCGGGAGAGGGCACCGGGGAGCTGTTTTTT
few	TRBV5-1	TRBD2	TRBJ2-2	CASTSGTNTGELFF	TGCGCCAGCACCAGCGGGACTAACACCGGGGAGCTGTTTTTT
once	TRBV14	.	TRBJ2-3	CASSQGLREKQYF	TGTGCCAGCAGCCAGGGTTTGAGGGAAAAGCAGTATTTT